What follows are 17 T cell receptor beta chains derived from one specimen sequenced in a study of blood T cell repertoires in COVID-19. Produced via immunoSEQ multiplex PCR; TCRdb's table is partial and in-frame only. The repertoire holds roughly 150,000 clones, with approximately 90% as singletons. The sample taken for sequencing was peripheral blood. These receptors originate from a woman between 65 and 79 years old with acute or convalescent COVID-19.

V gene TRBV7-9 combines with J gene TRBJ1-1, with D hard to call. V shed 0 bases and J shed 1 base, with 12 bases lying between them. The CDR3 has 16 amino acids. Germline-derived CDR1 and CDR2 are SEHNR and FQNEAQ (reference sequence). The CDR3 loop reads CASSLASTLRNTEAFF. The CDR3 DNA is TGTGCCAGCAGCTTAGCGAGCACGTTGCGGAACACTGAAGCTTTCTTT.

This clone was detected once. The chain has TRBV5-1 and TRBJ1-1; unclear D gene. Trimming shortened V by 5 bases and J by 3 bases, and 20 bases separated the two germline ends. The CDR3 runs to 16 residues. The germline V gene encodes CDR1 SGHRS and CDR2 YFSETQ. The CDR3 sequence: CASRLSDIPGDTEAFF. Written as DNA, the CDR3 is TGCGCCAGCAGGCTATCCGACATCCCCGGGGACACTGAAGCTTTCTTT.

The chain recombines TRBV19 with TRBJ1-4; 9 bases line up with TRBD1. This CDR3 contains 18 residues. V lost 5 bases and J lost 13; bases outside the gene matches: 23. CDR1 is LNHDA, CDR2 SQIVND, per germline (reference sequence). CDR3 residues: CASSATGTGLAGGIGLFF. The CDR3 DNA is TGTGCCAGTAGTGCTACCGGGACAGGGCTGGCAGGAGGGATTGGACTGTTTTTT.

CDR3 bases: TGTGCCAGCAGCTTCCAGGGTGGGTACCAAGAGACCCAGTACTTC. Protein sequence: CASSFQGGYQETQYF. V and J are TRBV5-8 and TRBJ2-5, with D possibly TRBD1 on 5 matching bases. There are 15 residues in the CDR3. The ends were cut back, 2 bases at V and 0 bases at J, with 11 bases in the middle. The germline CDR1 and CDR2 sequences are SGHTS and YDEGEE.

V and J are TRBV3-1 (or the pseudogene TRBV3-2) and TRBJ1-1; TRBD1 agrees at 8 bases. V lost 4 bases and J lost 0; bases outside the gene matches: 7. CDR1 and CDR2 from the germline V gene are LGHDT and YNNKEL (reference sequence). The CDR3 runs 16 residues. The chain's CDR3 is CASSLRTGTMNTEAFF. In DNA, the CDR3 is TGTGCCAGCAGCCTCAGGACAGGGACCATGAACACTGAAGCTTTCTTT.

CDR3 nucleotide sequence: TGTGCCAGCAGCTCCTTTCCTCCAGGACAGGGGGCGGGGGGCACTGAAGCTTTCTTT. It encodes CASSSFPPGQGAGGTEAFF. The chain uses TRBV7-9 and TRBJ1-1; 11 bases line up with TRBD1. Germline lookup yields CDR1 SEHNR and CDR2 FQNEAQ (reference sequence). The CDR3 runs to 19 residues. V gave up 4 bases and J gave up 4 bases; unmatched junction bases: 17.

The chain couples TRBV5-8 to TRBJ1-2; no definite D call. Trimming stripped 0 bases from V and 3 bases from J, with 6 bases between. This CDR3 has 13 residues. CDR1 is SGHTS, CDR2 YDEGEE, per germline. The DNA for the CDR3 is TGTGCCAGCAGCTTGGGACTGGACTATGGCTACACCTTC. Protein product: CASSLGLDYGYTF.

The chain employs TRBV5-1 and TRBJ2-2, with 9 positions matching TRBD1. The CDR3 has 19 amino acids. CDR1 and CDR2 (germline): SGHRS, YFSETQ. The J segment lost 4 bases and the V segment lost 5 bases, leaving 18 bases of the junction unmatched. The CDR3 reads CASRTSITQGAQATGELFF. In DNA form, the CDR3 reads TGCGCCAGCAGGACCTCGATCACACAGGGGGCTCAGGCCACCGGGGAGCTGTTTTTT.

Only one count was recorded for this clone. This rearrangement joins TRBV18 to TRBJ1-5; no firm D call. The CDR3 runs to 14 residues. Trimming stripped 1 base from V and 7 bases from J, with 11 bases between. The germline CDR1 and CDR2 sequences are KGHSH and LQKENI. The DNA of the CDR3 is TGTGCCAGCTCACCACAGTATTCGGGACAGCCCCAGCATTTT. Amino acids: CASSPQYSGQPQHF.

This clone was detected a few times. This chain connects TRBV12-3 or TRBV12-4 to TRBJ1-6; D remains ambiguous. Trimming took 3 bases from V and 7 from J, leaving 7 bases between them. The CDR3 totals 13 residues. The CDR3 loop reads CASSFPGNSPLHF. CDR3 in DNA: TGTGCCAGCAGTTTCCCCGGGAATTCACCCCTCCACTTT.

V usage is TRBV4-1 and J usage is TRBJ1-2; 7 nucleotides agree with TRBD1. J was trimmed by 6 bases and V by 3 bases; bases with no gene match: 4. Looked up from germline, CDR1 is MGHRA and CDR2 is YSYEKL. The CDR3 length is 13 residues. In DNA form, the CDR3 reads TGCGCCAGCAGCCAGCCGACAGGGAATGGCTACACCTTC. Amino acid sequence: CASSQPTGNGYTF.

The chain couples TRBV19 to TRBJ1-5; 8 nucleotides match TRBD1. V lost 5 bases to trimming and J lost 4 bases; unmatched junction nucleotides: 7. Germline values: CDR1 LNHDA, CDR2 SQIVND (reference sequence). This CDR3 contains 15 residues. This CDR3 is CASSSPGTGNQPQHF. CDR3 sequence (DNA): TGTGCCAGTAGTTCGCCCGGGACAGGTAATCAGCCCCAGCATTTT.

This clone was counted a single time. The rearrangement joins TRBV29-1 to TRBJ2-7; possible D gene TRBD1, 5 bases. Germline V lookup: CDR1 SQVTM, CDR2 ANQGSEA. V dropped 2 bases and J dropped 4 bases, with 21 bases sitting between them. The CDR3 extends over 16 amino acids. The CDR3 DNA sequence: TGCAGCGTTGAATCGGCGGCAGGGCGCCGACCGTACGAGCAGTACTTC. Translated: CSVESAAGRRPYEQYF.

CDR3 DNA sequence: TGTGCCAGCAGCCGGGACAGACAAGAGACCCAGTACTTC. Translated: CASSRDRQETQYF. The chain combines TRBV7-2 with TRBJ2-5; 7 nucleotides align to TRBD1. CDR1 and CDR2 (germline): SGHTA, FQGNSA. The V gene end was trimmed by 5 bases and the J gene end by 2 bases; junction bases not matched to a gene: 2. The CDR3 consists of 13 residues.

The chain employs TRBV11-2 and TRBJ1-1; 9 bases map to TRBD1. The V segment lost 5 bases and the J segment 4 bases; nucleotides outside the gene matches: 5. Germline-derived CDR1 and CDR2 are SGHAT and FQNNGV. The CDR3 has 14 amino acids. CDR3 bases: TGTGCCAGCAGCCTTGGGACAGGGAGCACTGAAGCTTTCTTT. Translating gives CASSLGTGSTEAFF.

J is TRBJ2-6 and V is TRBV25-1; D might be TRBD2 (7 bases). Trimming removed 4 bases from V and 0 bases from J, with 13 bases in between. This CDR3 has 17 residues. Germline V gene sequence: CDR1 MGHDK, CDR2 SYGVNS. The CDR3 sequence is CASSGGGRPSGANVLTF. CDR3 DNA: TGTGCCAGCAGTGGGGGGGGCAGGCCCTCTGGGGCCAACGTCCTGACTTTC.

CDR3 nucleotide sequence: TGTGCCAGCAGTTCGCGCGGGGTCCGGCTAATTCCAGATACGCAGTATTTT. It is translated as CASSSRGVRLIPDTQYF. This rearrangement joins TRBV27 to TRBJ2-3, with D possibly matching TRBD2 (6 bases). In germline, CDR1 is MNHEY, CDR2 SMNVEV (reference sequence). The CDR3 sequence is 17 residues long. Trimming left V 4 bases short and J 4 bases short, with 21 bases between.